Following are 6 T cell receptor beta chains from one sample sequenced in a study of blood T cell repertoires in COVID-19. TCRdb's copy holds only in-frame clones and misses some; the assay was immunoSEQ multiplex PCR. Seen here are more than 150,000 clones, about 81% observed once, and the top ten hold approximately 14%. Sequenced sample: peripheral blood. The source is a man younger than 45 with active or convalescent COVID-19.

This clone was counted between two and nine times. The chain joins TRBV28 to TRBJ1-6, with TRBD1 matching over 8 bases. The CDR3 loop spans 15 amino acids. Per the germline V gene, CDR1 is MDHEN and CDR2 is SYDVKM. The V and J ends lost 5 bases and 4 bases, in that order; junction bases with no gene match: 4. The CDR3 nucleotides are TGTGCCAGCAGTACCCGGGACAGGTATAATTCACCCCTCCACTTT. It encodes CASSTRDRYNSPLHF.

This clone was observed once. The chain combines TRBV7-2 with TRBJ1-3, with D possibly matching TRBD1 (6 bases). Germline assignment: CDR1 SGHTA and CDR2 FQGNSA. CDR3 length equals 15 residues. V lost 4 bases and J lost 2, with 12 bases in between. CDR3 sequence (DNA): TGTGCCAGCAGCTGGAGGCGGACAGCTGGAAACACCATATATTTT. This translates into CASSWRRTAGNTIYF.

The rearrangement joins TRBV29-1 to TRBJ1-1; D is perhaps TRBD1 (6 bases). Germline V gene sequence: CDR1 SQVTM, CDR2 ANQGSEA. The CDR3 covers 13 residues. Trimming removed 4 bases from V and 1 base from J, with 10 bases in between. The CDR3 region has the DNA TGCAGCGTTGGGGCAGGGGCGAACACTGAAGCTTTCTTT. Protein product: CSVGAGANTEAFF.

V and J are TRBV12-3 or TRBV12-4 and TRBJ1-4; D possibly corresponds to TRBD1 (5 bases). Trimming removed 3 bases at V and 7 bases at J, with 9 bases between. The CDR3 is made up of 13 amino acids. In nucleotides, the CDR3 is TGTGCCAGCAGTTTCTCACAGGTTGAAAAACTGTTTTTT. Protein product: CASSFSQVEKLFF.

This clone occurred once. V gene TRBV11-3 combines with J gene TRBJ1-6; D remains unclear. In germline, CDR1 is SGHNT, CDR2 YENEEA. CDR3 length equals 19 residues. V shed 1 base and J shed 0 bases, with 16 bases lying between them. The CDR3 DNA reads TGTGCCAGCAGCTTAGGGCACGACTCGGAAAGCTCCTATAATTCACCCCTCCACTTT. This sequence encodes CASSLGHDSESSYNSPLHF. Drawing the rest from reference TRBV11-3 and TRBJ1-6, the complete variable domain is EAGVVQSPRYKIIEKKQPVAFWCNPISGHNTLYWYLQNLGQGPELLIRYENEEAVDDSQLPKDRFSAERLKGVDSTLKIQPAELGDSAVYLCASSLGHDSESSYNSPLHFGNGTRLTVT.

The chain is built from TRBV11-2 and TRBJ1-1; 8 bases are a match to TRBD1. CDR1 and CDR2 (germline): SGHAT, FQNNGV. This CDR3 has 17 amino acids. V lost 4 bases and J lost 2; bases outside the gene matches: 12. CDR3 in DNA: TGTGCCAGCAGCTCATTACGTACGGGACAGGCCAACACTGAAGCTTTCTTT. This encodes CASSSLRTGQANTEAFF.